The 13 T cell receptor beta chains reported below all come from one sample, sequenced in a study of T cells after yellow fever vaccination. TCRdb re-called the 5' RACE reads with MiXCR, one entry per CDR3 protein. The table shows approximately 300,000 distinct CDR3 sequences, with roughly 10% occurring only once. The specimen was CD4+ T cells sorted from PBMCs, collected 45 days after the yellow fever booster vaccination. The receptors were gathered from a man aged 18 to 30 who received the YFV17D yellow fever vaccine.

This clonotype has just a few counts. The genes are TRBV28 and TRBJ2-5; D remains unclear. The V end lost 3 bases, the J end lost 4 bases, and 18 bases lay between the germline ends. From germline, CDR1 is MDHEN and CDR2 SYDVKM. This CDR3 is 16 amino acids long. CDR3 coding DNA: TGTGCCAGCAGTTTTTCTTCAGCCGAGGCAGGAGAGACCCAGTACTTC. This codes for CASSFSSAEAGETQYF.

This clonotype turned up a few times. V usage is TRBV4-2 and J usage is TRBJ2-6; possible D gene TRBD1, 5 bases. Trimming removed 2 bases at V and 0 bases at J, with 11 bases between. This CDR3 contains 17 residues. The germline gives CDR1 LGHNA, CDR2 YNFKEQ. The CDR3 loop is CASSQPPGASGANVLTF. The CDR3 bases are TGTGCCAGCAGCCAACCCCCTGGGGCCTCTGGGGCCAACGTCCTGACTTTC.

The chain joins TRBV7-9 to TRBJ1-2, with 8 bases lining up with TRBD1. The V and J ends lost 5 bases and 5 bases, in that order; junction bases with no gene match: 4. The CDR3 has 13 residues. CDR1 and CDR2 (germline): SEHNR, FQNEAQ (reference sequence). CDR3 protein: CASSRTGIYGYTF. CDR3 in DNA: TGTGCCAGCAGCAGGACAGGGATTTATGGCTACACCTTC.

This clonotype was detected ten times or more. V is TRBV3-1 and J is TRBJ2-5; tentative D call: TRBD1 (6 bases). The CDR3 covers 16 residues. The V end lost 5 bases, the J end lost 1 base, and 17 bases lay between the germline ends. Looked up from germline, CDR1 is LGHDT and CDR2 is YNNKEL (reference sequence). The CDR3 coding sequence is TGTGCCAGCAGCGCCCGGGGACACTCTCCCCAAGAGACCCAGTACTTC. Translation gives CASSARGHSPQETQYF.

Only a few counts were recorded for this clonotype. The rearrangement links TRBV7-2 to TRBJ1-6; 10 bases align to TRBD1. The CDR3 loop spans 13 amino acids. Germline CDR1 is SGHTA and CDR2 is FQGNSA. The junction had 6 bases not matched to a gene; V was cut back by 5 bases and J by 14 bases. The CDR3 reads CASSLGQGLTLHF. CDR3 in DNA: TGTGCCAGCAGCCTGGGACAGGGGTTAACCCTCCACTTT.

This clonotype was seen at least ten times. This chain connects TRBV20-1 to TRBJ1-1; a weak D match, TRBD1 (5 bases). Trimming cost V 2 bases and J 3 bases, with 16 bases left between them. Germline-derived CDR1 and CDR2 are DFQATT and SNEGSKA (reference sequence). This CDR3 spans 15 amino acids. The CDR3 reads CSARSGGRRDTEAFF. In nucleotides, the CDR3 is TGCAGTGCTAGATCGGGGGGAAGACGGGACACTGAAGCTTTCTTT.

The V gene is TRBV6-4, the J gene TRBJ2-2; TRBD1 matches 7 bases. Germline V gene lookup returns CDR1 MRHNA and CDR2 SNTAGT. V lost 6 bases, J lost 3 bases, and 10 bases stayed unmatched. This CDR3 is built from 16 residues. DNA of the CDR3: TGTGCCAGCAGCTTGCAGGGGGTATTTGACACCGGGGAGCTGTTTTTT. This gives the protein CASSLQGVFDTGELFF.

Only a few counts were recorded for this clonotype. The chain joins TRBV7-2 to TRBJ2-1; 9 bases are a match to TRBD1. V shed 5 bases, J shed 14 bases, and the junction held 7 bases outside the gene matches. The CDR3 is 12 amino acids. Germline values: CDR1 SGHTA, CDR2 FQGNSA. CDR3 DNA: TGTGCCAGCAGCATCTACCGGGACAGGGAGTTCTTC. It translates to CASSIYRDREFF.

The CDR3: CASTRLAGVYEQYV. CDR3 nucleotide sequence: TGTGCCAGCACCAGACTAGCGGGGGTCTACGAGCAGTACGTC. The V and J genes are TRBV6-2 or TRBV6-3 and TRBJ2-7; 12 positions match TRBD2. Germline-derived CDR1 and CDR2 are MNHEY and SVGEGT. After removal of 7 bases from V and 3 bases from J, the junction contained 4 bases not matched to a gene. The CDR3 totals 14 residues.

The chain couples TRBV6-2 or TRBV6-3 to TRBJ2-3, with D tentatively TRBD1 (5 bases). Germline V gene data show CDR1 as MNHEY and CDR2 as SVGEGT. Trimming shortened V by 8 bases and J by 3 bases, and 15 bases separated the two germline ends. This CDR3 comprises 14 residues. CDR3 nucleotides: TGTGCCAGCGTCCGATCAAAGGGGACAGATACGCAGTATTTT. The encoded protein is CASVRSKGTDTQYF.

This clonotype has a handful of counts. The V call is TRBV7-8, the J call TRBJ2-1; D is unresolved. The length of the CDR3 is 15 residues. Trimming took off 5 bases at V and 2 bases at J, with 13 bases between the two ends. Germline CDR1 is SGHVS and CDR2 is FQNEAQ. CDR3 sequence (DNA): TGTGCCAGCAGCGCCGACATACGCCCCTACAATGAGCAGTTCTTC. It specifies CASSADIRPYNEQFF.

This clonotype was seen a handful of times. The chain has TRBV29-1 and TRBJ1-1, with a tentative D call TRBD1 (5 bases). The CDR3 is 13 amino acids. Germline V gene sequence: CDR1 SQVTM, CDR2 ANQGSEA. The germline V and J ends were trimmed by 6 bases and 1 base, with 12 bases remaining between them. The CDR3 DNA follows: TGCAGCGTCGCATCGACAGAGAACACTGAAGCTTTCTTT. Protein product: CSVASTENTEAFF.

This chain joins TRBV3-1 and TRBJ2-7, with D possibly matching TRBD1 (5 bases). Trimming pared 2 bases from V and 7 bases from J, leaving 18 bases between. CDR1 is LGHDT, CDR2 YNNKEL, per germline (reference sequence). The CDR3 sequence is 15 residues long. CDR3 DNA sequence: TGTGCCAGCAGCCAATCGGCAGGGAAGGTCGGAGAGCAGTACGTC. This sequence encodes CASSQSAGKVGEQYV.